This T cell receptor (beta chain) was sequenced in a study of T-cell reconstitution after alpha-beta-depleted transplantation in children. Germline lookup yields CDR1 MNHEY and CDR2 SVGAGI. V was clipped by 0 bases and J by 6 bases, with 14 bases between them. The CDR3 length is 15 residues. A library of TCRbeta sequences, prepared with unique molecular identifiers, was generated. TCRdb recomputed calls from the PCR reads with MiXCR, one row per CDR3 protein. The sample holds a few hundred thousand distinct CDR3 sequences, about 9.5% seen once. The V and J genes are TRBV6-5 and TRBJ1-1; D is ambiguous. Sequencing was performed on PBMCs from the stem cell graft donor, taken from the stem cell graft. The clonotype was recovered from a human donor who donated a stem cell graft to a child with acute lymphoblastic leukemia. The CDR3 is CASSYSTGSLAEAFF. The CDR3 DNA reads TGTGCCAGCAGTTACTCTACCGGGTCGTTGGCTGAAGCTTTCTTT.